Sequencing of this T cell receptor beta chain was carried out in a study of shared clonotypes between healthy human individuals. Whole-study context: With ages of 18 to 49, the donors were a couple of women and three men. Study outcomes and limitations: Rarefaction showed sorted-subset sequencing was incomplete despite large depth.

CD8 cells classed as naive were CD45RO-negative and positively selected for CCR7, excluding terminally differentiated effector memory CD45RA+ cells. Of note for this clone: What it binds is unknown.

The CDR3 has 18 residues. Germline-derived CDR1 and CDR2 are SEHNR and FQNEAQ (reference sequence). V was clipped by 1 base and J by 3 bases; unmatched bases: 4. Using immunoSEQ multiplex PCR, the repertoire was profiled, and TCRdb retains in-frame clones only, with some absent. The table has around 700,000 clones, under 95% seen once; the top ten hold more than 20%. Sequencing was done on a sample of naive CD8+ T cells sorted from blood. The receptor was derived from a young man in good health. V is TRBV7-9 and J is TRBJ2-1, with 15 bases aligning to TRBD2. CDR3 sequence reads: CASSLGTSGRAHYNEQFF. The CDR3 nucleotides read TGTGCCAGCAGCTTAGGGACTAGCGGGAGGGCACACTACAATGAGCAGTTCTTC.